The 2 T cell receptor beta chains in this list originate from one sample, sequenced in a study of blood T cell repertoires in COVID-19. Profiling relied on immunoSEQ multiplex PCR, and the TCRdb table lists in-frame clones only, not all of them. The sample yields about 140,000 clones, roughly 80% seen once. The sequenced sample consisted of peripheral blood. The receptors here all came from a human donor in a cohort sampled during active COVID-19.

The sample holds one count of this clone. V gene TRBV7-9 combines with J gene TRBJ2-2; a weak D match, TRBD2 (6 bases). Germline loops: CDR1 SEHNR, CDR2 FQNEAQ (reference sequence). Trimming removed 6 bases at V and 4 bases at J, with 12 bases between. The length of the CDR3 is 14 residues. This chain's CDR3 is CASRLLGGTGELFF. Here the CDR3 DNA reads TGTGCCAGCAGGCTCCTCGGGGGCACCGGGGAGCTGTTTTTT.

The CDR3 region is CASSTGQVDEQYF. The CDR3, as DNA: TGTGCCAGTTCAACCGGACAGGTCGACGAGCAGTACTTC. V usage is TRBV6-6 and J usage is TRBJ2-7; 7 bases match TRBD1. Germline loops: CDR1 MNHNY, CDR2 SVGAGI (reference sequence). The V and J ends lost 9 bases and 5 bases, in that order; junction bases with no gene match: 10. CDR3 size: 13 residues.